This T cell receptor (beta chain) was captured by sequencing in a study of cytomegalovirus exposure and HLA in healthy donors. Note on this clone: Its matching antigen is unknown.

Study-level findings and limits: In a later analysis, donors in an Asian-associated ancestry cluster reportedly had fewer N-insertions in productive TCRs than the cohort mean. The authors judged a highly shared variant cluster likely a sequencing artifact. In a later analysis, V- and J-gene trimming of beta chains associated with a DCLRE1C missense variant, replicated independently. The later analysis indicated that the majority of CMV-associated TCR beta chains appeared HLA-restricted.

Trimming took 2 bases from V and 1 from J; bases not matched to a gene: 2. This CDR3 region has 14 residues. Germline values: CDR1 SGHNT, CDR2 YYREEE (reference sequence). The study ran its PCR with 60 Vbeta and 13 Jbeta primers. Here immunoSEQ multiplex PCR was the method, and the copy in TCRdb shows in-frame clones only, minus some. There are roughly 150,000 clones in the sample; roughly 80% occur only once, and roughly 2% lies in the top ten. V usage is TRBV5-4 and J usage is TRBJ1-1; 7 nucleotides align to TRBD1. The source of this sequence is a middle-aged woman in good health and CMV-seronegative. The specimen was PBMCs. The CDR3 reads CASSFRGQNTEAFF. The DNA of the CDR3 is TGTGCCAGCAGCTTTAGGGGGCAGAACACTGAAGCTTTCTTT. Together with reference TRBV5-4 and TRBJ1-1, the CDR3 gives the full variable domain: ETGVTQSPTHLIKTRGQQVTLRCSSQSGHNTVSWYQQALGQGPQFIFQYYREEENGRGNFPPRFSGLQFPNYSSELNVNALELDDSALYLCASSFRGQNTEAFFGQGTRLTVV.